This T cell receptor beta chain was obtained from a study of CD8+ T cells in alopecia areata. Overall study: Tofacitinib therapy lasting 6 to 18 months was followed by 6 months off drug.

In its sample, this clone was seen a few times. The target antigen is unknown. Trimming removed 3 bases at V and 5 bases at J, with 4 bases between. CDR3 size: 11 residues. The germline gives CDR1 SGHTA, CDR2 FQGNSA. PBMCs, the starting material, were the source of sorted CD4+ and CD8+ T cells. Study outcomes and limitations: Mice showed clearer TCR sharing than patients did, a gap that was possibly HLA-related. When scalp samples are sequenced, resident alphabeta T cells of normal skin are also captured.

Extraction of RNA preceded its reverse transcription into cDNA, which served as the sequencing template. TCRdb keeps only in-frame clones here, not all; method: immunoSEQ multiplex PCR. Among hundreds of thousands of clones listed, more than 45% were seen once. This material consisted of CD4+ T cells sorted from blood, taken at week 0. V is TRBV7-2 and J is TRBJ2-5; D gene unclear. The clonotype comes from a human donor with alopecia areata. Here the CDR3 DNA reads TGTGCCAGCAGCTTTATGGAGACCCAGTACTTC. Translation: CASSFMETQYF.